A selection of T cell receptor beta chains follows, all from one sample in a study of T-cell reconstitution after alpha-beta-depleted transplantation in children. TCRdb ran MiXCR on the PCR reads and lists one entry per CDR3 protein. The sample contains 550,000 to 600,000 distinct CDR3 sequences, more than 20% of which appear only once. The sequencing here drew on PBMCs, mostly from graft donor cells, taken 360 days after TCRalphabeta/CD19-depleted stem cell transplant. These receptors were collected from a boy younger than two who had a stem cell transplant for acute myeloid leukemia, so the T cells may come from the graft donor. The CDR3 runs from the conserved cysteine through the conserved F or W. A D gene is named only where the DNA matches it firmly. For some rows the clone size is stated as once, few or many, or as a class when expanded; others skip it.

size	D	V	J	CDR3	DNA
-	-	TRBV20-1	TRBJ2-7	CSAPAGGSGYEQYF	TGCAGTGCCCCGGCCGGGGGATCCGGCTACGAGCAGTACTTC
many	-	TRBV20-1	TRBJ2-2	CSARDLGQNSDLAHTGELFF	TGCAGTGCTAGAGATCTTGGTCAAAACAGTGACCTAGCGCACACCGGGGAGCTGTTTTTT
many	-	TRBV4-3	TRBJ2-1	CASSQEPTTYNEQFF	TGCGCCAGCAGCCAAGAGCCGACAACCTACAATGAGCAGTTCTTC
few	-	TRBV6-5	TRBJ2-7	CASSYSGVVGEQYF	TGTGCCAGCAGTTACTCAGGGGTAGTAGGCGAGCAGTACTTC
many	-	TRBV6-5	TRBJ2-3	CASSYSIGTFTDTQYF	TGTGCCAGCAGTTACTCGATAGGGACATTCACAGATACGCAGTATTTT
many	-	TRBV11-2	TRBJ2-3	CASSPLGGHTDTQYF	TGTGCCAGCAGCCCACTAGGGGGGCACACAGATACGCAGTATTTT
-	TRBD1	TRBV5-5	TRBJ1-1	CASRDFGTANTEAFF	TGTGCCAGCAGAGACTTCGGGACAGCCAACACTGAAGCTTTCTTT
-	-	TRBV29-1	TRBJ2-7	CSVKPEGNYEQYF	TGCAGCGTTAAGCCAGAAGGGAACTACGAGCAGTACTTC
many	-	TRBV2	TRBJ2-3	CASSDERGSSTDTQYF	TGTGCCAGCAGTGATGAGAGGGGATCTAGCACAGATACGCAGTATTTT
-	-	TRBV30	TRBJ2-7	CAWSLGEYEQYF	TGTGCCTGGAGTTTAGGGGAATACGAGCAGTACTTC
-	-	TRBV4-1	TRBJ1-2	CASSRAIMINYGYTF	TGCGCCAGCAGCCGGGCTATTATGATTAACTATGGCTACACCTTC